A selection of T cell receptor beta chains follows, all from one sample in a study of shared clonotypes between healthy human individuals. The repertoire was sequenced with immunoSEQ multiplex PCR; TCRdb's copy has only in-frame clones and lacks some. The sample carries about 2,200,000 clones, more than 85% recorded once. Sequenced sample: naive CD8+ T cells from PBMCs. Receptors were obtained from a man younger than 30 in good health. Some clones in this sample may be carry-over from other donors' samples. Each CDR3 is given with its conserved first and last residue. D genes are given only for firm matches. Rows may omit the clone size; those that give it use once, few, many or a size class.

d_call j_call cdr3_length v_call clone_size cdr3_aa cdr3_nt
TRBD1 TRBJ2-1 18 TRBV19 - CASSKQTGTGIYYNEQFF TGTGCCAGTAGTAAACAAACCGGGACAGGCATCTATTACAATGAGCAGTTCTTC
TRBD1 TRBJ1-3 16 TRBV2 - CASSEKTGEEGNTIYF TGTGCCAGCAGCGAAAAGACAGGGGAGGAAGGAAACACCATATATTTT
- TRBJ2-1 13 TRBV7-6 - CASMVGPYNEQFF TGTGCCAGCATGGTCGGGCCCTACAATGAGCAGTTCTTC
TRBD1 TRBJ2-5 14 TRBV15 - CATSRGTGRETQYF TGTGCCACCAGCAGAGGGACAGGGAGGGAGACCCAGTACTTC
- TRBJ2-1 16 TRBV5-1 - CASSLGWGSSYNEQFF TGCGCCAGCAGCTTGGGTTGGGGTAGCTCCTACAATGAGCAGTTCTTC
- TRBJ2-7 14 TRBV15 - CATSRRLGSYEQYF TGTGCCACCAGCAGAAGACTAGGCTCCTACGAGCAGTACTTC
- TRBJ2-6 19 TRBV9 once CASSVEGDTPLGGANVLTF TGTGCCAGCAGCGTAGAGGGGGACACACCCCTGGGGGGGGCCAACGTCCTGACTTTC
- TRBJ2-1 17 TRBV7-2 - CASSLGQRLSSYNEQFF TGTGCCAGCAGCTTAGGCCAGCGGTTGAGCTCCTACAATGAGCAGTTCTTC
TRBD1 TRBJ2-5 14 TRBV5-1 - CASSPSQGEETQYF TGCGCCAGCAGCCCATCACAGGGGGAGGAGACCCAGTACTTC
- TRBJ1-1 16 TRBV10-3 - CAISEVGGRGNTEAFF TGTGCCATCAGTGAGGTGGGGGGAAGGGGGAACACTGAAGCTTTCTTT
TRBD2 TRBJ2-7 16 TRBV29-1 - CSASGIAGGGTYEQYF TGCAGCGCGTCCGGAATAGCGGGAGGGGGAACCTACGAGCAGTACTTC
- TRBJ2-7 13 TRBV5-1 - CASSLTTGSEQYF TGCGCCAGCAGCTTAACCACAGGGTCCGAGCAGTACTTC
- TRBJ2-1 15 TRBV9 - CASSVAGTIYNEQFF TGTGCCAGCAGCGTAGCTGGAACGATTTACAATGAGCAGTTCTTC
- TRBJ1-6 17 TRBV9 - CASSPEGWGSYNSPLHF TGTGCCAGCAGCCCCGAGGGGTGGGGCTCCTATAATTCACCCCTCCACTTT
- TRBJ2-7 12 TRBV11-2 - CASSPLWDEQYF TGTGCCAGCAGCCCTCTGTGGGACGAGCAGTACTTC
- TRBJ1-5 14 TRBV27 - CASSPRAEDQPQHF TGTGCCAGCAGTCCCCGGGCAGAGGATCAGCCCCAGCATTTT
TRBD1 TRBJ2-1 15 TRBV28 - CASSLVFGQDNEQFF TGTGCCAGCAGTTTAGTATTCGGACAGGACAATGAGCAGTTCTTC
TRBD2 TRBJ2-7 15 TRBV27 - CASSFLAGGGYEQYF TGTGCCAGCAGTTTCCTAGCGGGAGGGGGCTACGAGCAGTACTTC
- TRBJ1-5 13 TRBV27 - CASSWDSNQPQHF TGTGCCAGCAGTTGGGATAGCAATCAGCCCCAGCATTTT
TRBD2 TRBJ2-1 14 TRBV6-5 - CASSYRREDNEQFF TGTGCCAGCAGTTATCGGCGGGAGGACAATGAGCAGTTCTTC
TRBD1 TRBJ1-1 13 TRBV7-9 - CASSPRQGGLTFF TGTGCCAGCAGCCCCCGACAGGGTGGTTTAACTTTCTTT
- TRBJ1-2 13 TRBV4-1 few CASSQSDSFGYTF TGCGCCAGCAGCCAATCAGACAGTTTTGGCTACACCTTC
TRBD1 TRBJ2-7 15 TRBV6-1 - CASSESDRVFYEQYF TGTGCCAGCAGTGAGTCAGACAGGGTATTCTACGAGCAGTACTTC
- TRBJ2-3 16 TRBV21-1 - CASSKTSGQSTDTQYF TGTGCCAGCAGCAAAACTAGCGGGCAGAGCACAGATACGCAGTATTTT
- TRBJ2-1 17 TRBV14 - CASSQASGWVSYNEQFF TGTGCCAGCAGCCAAGCGAGCGGGTGGGTCTCCTACAATGAGCAGTTCTTC
TRBD1 TRBJ2-7 14 TRBV9 - CASSVDRATYEQYF TGTGCCAGCAGCGTGGACAGGGCCACCTACGAGCAGTACTTC
- TRBJ1-1 13 TRBV11-3 - CASSFTGHTEAFF TGTGCCAGCAGCTTTACAGGTCACACTGAAGCTTTCTTT
- TRBJ2-2 15 TRBV6-5 - CASSYRRQNTGELFF TGTGCCAGCAGTTACCGCAGACAGAACACCGGGGAGCTGTTTTTT
- TRBJ2-7 12 TRBV7-9 - CASSLGSNEQYF TGTGCCAGCAGCTTAGGGTCTAACGAGCAGTACTTC
- TRBJ2-3 13 TRBV29-1 - CSVFGASTDTQYF TGCAGCGTTTTCGGTGCTAGCACAGATACGCAGTATTTT
- TRBJ1-6 16 TRBV7-2 - CASSRAGYRGLSPLHF TGTGCCAGCAGCCGGGCAGGGTATAGGGGACTCTCACCCCTCCACTTT
- TRBJ1-1 10 TRBV29-1 - CSAYGTEAFF TGCAGCGCCTATGGTACTGAAGCTTTCTTT
TRBD2 TRBJ2-7 13 TRBV5-6 - CASRTSGSYEQYF TGTGCCAGCAGGACTAGCGGATCCTACGAGCAGTACTTC
TRBD2 TRBJ2-1 15 TRBV2 - CASTPGAGEMNEQFF TGTGCCAGCACTCCCGGGGCGGGAGAGATGAATGAGCAGTTCTTC
- TRBJ2-1 12 TRBV7-9 - CASSSLHPGQFF TGTGCCAGCAGCTCCCTACACCCCGGGCAGTTCTTC
- TRBJ2-7 15 TRBV5-4 - CASSSPGGRVGEQYF TGTGCCAGCAGCTCCCCGGGGGGCCGGGTCGGCGAGCAGTACTTC
TRBD1 TRBJ2-7 12 TRBV13 - CASSHRGYEQYF TGTGCCAGCAGCCACAGGGGTTACGAGCAGTACTTC
- TRBJ2-1 14 TRBV30 once CAWSLGRLYNEQFF TGTGCCTGGAGTTTGGGTAGACTCTACAATGAGCAGTTCTTC
- TRBJ2-2 11 TRBV29-1 - CSVRLAGELFF TGCAGCGTGCGACTTGCCGGGGAGCTGTTTTTT
TRBD1 TRBJ1-1 14 TRBV28 - CASSRGQGGTEAFF TGTGCCAGCAGCCGCGGACAGGGTGGCACTGAAGCTTTCTTT